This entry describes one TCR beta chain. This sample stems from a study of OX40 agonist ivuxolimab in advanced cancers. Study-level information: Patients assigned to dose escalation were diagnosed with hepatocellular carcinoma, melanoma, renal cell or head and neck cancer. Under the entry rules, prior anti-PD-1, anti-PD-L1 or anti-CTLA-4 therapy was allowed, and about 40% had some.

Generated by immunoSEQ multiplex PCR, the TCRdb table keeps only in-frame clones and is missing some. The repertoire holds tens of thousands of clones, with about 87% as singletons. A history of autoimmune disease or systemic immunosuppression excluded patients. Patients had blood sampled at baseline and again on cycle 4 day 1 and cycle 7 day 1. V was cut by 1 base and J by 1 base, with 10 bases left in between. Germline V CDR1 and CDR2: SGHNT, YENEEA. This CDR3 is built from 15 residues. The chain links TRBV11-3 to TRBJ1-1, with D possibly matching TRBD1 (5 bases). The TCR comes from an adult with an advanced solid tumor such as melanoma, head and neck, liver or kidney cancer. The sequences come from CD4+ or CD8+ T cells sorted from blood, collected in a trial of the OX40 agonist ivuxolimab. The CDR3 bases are TGTGCCAGCAGCTTAGTGTGGGGACGGAACACTGAAGCTTTCTTT. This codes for CASSLVWGRNTEAFF.